This entry concerns a single T cell receptor beta chain. Its cognate antigen is unknown. These data belong to a study of regulatory T cells in long-lasting Graves disease. The time point denotes: persistent/refractory GD, antithyroid drugs over 5 years with positive TRAb. PBMC-extracted RNA yielded the TCR library. In building TCR beta libraries, iRepertoire HTBI primers were used together with Arm-PCR of CDR3 regions. TCRdb itself ran the multiplex PCR reads through MiXCR, one entry per CDR3 protein. The profile covers about 660,000 distinct CDR3 sequences, with about 30% appearing a single time and roughly 41% taken by the ten largest. The CDR3 extends over 15 amino acids. Between the trimmed V and J ends, which lost 7 bases and 1 base, there was a span of 16 bases. Germline V lookup: CDR1 SGHAT, CDR2 FQNNGV. Whole-study findings and limits: In persistent patients, shared public clonotypes (roughly 3,000) outnumbered those in new patients (around 1,000).

The sequenced sample was peripheral blood mononuclear cells (PBMCs), obtained when the disease was refractory, from a patient treated with antithyroid drugs. The chain couples TRBV11-2 to TRBJ1-1; D gene unclear. The TCR sequence derives from a female donor with Graves disease. The CDR3 sequence is CASIVIGGSNTEAFF. Here the CDR3 DNA reads TGTGCCAGCATAGTCATCGGAGGTTCGAACACTGAAGCTTTCTTT.